This T cell receptor beta chain is from a study of neurological immune-mediated disorders. 5'RACE with 10-nucleotide random UMIs produced the cDNA. TCRdb re-called the 5' RACE reads through MiXCR, storing one row per CDR3 protein. The sample carries approximately 48,000 distinct CDR3 sequences, roughly 3% recorded once. This clonotype was counted at least ten times. Preparation of the unsorted libraries drew on 2 million PBMCs stored at -80 C. Losses at the gene ends were 0 bases for V and 1 base for J; bases not matched to a gene: 2. Germline CDR1 is LGHDT and CDR2 is YNNKEL (reference sequence). The CDR3 is 15 residues long.

The genes are TRBV3-1 and TRBJ2-7, with 8 bases that match TRBD1. This receptor was taken from a woman in her forties or fifties with multiple sclerosis. Sample: PBMCs. In DNA form, the CDR3 reads TGTGCCAGCAGCCAAGAGACAGGGGATTCCTACGAGCAGTACTTC. Protein sequence: CASSQETGDSYEQYF.